The 6 T cell receptor beta chains listed next were all sequenced from one sample in a study of T cell responses to AZD1222 COVID-19 vaccine. Using immunoSEQ multiplex PCR, the repertoire was profiled, and TCRdb retains in-frame clones only, with some absent. The repertoire has 100,000 or so clones, 80% to 95% of them found once; the top ten carry about 1.2%. The sequenced sample was peripheral blood, obtained on day 0 of AZD1222 vaccination. The source is an adult in good health.

Worth noting for this clone: Distinct nucleotide sequences in the sample also encode this CDR3. V and J are TRBV19 and TRBJ1-1; D is unresolved. This CDR3 is 13 amino acids long. Trimming took 6 bases from V and 0 from J, leaving 8 bases between them. Germline values: CDR1 LNHDA, CDR2 SQIVND (reference sequence). CDR3 amino acids: CASRGNMNTEAFF. CDR3 nucleotide sequence: TGTGCCAGTAGAGGAAATATGAACACTGAAGCTTTCTTT.

V is TRBV9 and J is TRBJ1-1; D is possibly TRBD1 (5 bases). The CDR3 has 15 residues. The V gene's germline CDR1 is SGDLS and CDR2 YYNGEE. The germline V and J ends were trimmed by 4 bases and 4 bases, with 17 bases remaining between them. CDR3 region: CASSPRDGGGTEAFF. Here the CDR3 DNA reads TGTGCCAGCAGCCCCCGGGACGGTGGTGGCACTGAAGCTTTCTTT.

This rearrangement joins TRBV6-5 to TRBJ1-4; possibly TRBD1 for D (6 bases). V lost 10 bases and J 4 bases, leaving 16 bases between the germline ends. Per germline, CDR1 MNHEY and CDR2 SVGAGI. This CDR3 region has 14 residues. The DNA of the CDR3 is TGTGCCACCAGGGCGGGACATAATAATGAAAAACTGTTTTTT. Its protein is CATRAGHNNEKLFF.

The chain couples TRBV28 to TRBJ1-5; D uncertain. Trimming cost V 6 bases and J 7 bases, with 13 bases left between them. CDR1 is MDHEN, CDR2 SYDVKM, per germline. The CDR3 totals 13 residues. This chain's CDR3 is CASRGILGQPQHF. In nucleotides, the CDR3 is TGTGCCAGCAGGGGGATCTTGGGACAGCCCCAGCATTTT.

The chain uses TRBV7-2 and TRBJ1-6, with D unresolved. Trimming left V 1 base short and J 9 bases short, with 7 bases between. Per germline, CDR1 SGHTA and CDR2 FQGNSA. This CDR3 is built from 13 residues. This CDR3 is CASSLDSGSPLHF. CDR3 DNA: TGTGCCAGCAGCTTAGATTCTGGTTCACCCCTCCACTTT.

The chain combines TRBV6-1 with TRBJ1-1; D perhaps matches TRBD1 (6 bases). CDR3 size: 15 residues. Germline values: CDR1 MNHNS, CDR2 SASEGT. The germline V and J ends were trimmed by 2 bases and 6 bases, with 16 bases remaining between them. The CDR3 region is CASSEYGGRPAEAFF. The CDR3 coding sequence is TGTGCCAGCAGTGAATACGGGGGGCGCCCCGCTGAAGCTTTCTTT.